This T cell receptor (beta chain) was identified in a study of T cell responses to AZD1222 COVID-19 vaccine. Findings of the study overall: White British ancestry dominated among donors, who included more females, and clonal diversity was possibly underestimated. In all cases, repertoires were sampled only after the peak T cell response. There were vaccine-associated CD4 TCRs across spike, dominant at 160-218 and 743-854.

This CDR3 has 18 residues. V shed 0 bases, J shed 0 bases, and the junction held 3 bases outside the gene matches. Germline-derived CDR1 and CDR2 are SGHTA and FQGTGA. A note on this clone: Its cognate antigen is unknown.

Second-dose recipients at about 4 or about 12 weeks were treated as one pooled group. Sequencing was performed with immunoSEQ multiplex PCR; in TCRdb, only in-frame clones are kept and a portion is missing. The table records roughly 170,000 clones, approximately 94% of them present only once. Sample: peripheral blood, taken 28 days after the second AZD1222 dose. This clonotype was obtained from an adult who received the AZD1222 COVID-19 vaccine. The rearrangement uses TRBV7-3 and TRBJ2-7; 15 bases map to TRBD2. The DNA for the CDR3 is TGTGCCAGCAGCTTAACGGGACTAGCGGGAGGCAGCTCCTACGAGCAGTACTTC. Translation: CASSLTGLAGGSSYEQYF.